A single sample is the source of the 18 T cell receptor beta chains below, sequenced in a study of T cells in Graves' hyperthyroidism and ophthalmopathy. From RNA transcripts, TCR beta CDR3 regions were amplified. Initially, a first-round RT-PCR of the TCR CDR3 employed the HTBI primer set. Via MiXCR, TCRdb re-called the multiplex PCR reads, giving one row per CDR3 protein. The sample lists 500,000 to 650,000 distinct CDR3 sequences; 14% were seen once. The sequenced sample consisted of blood. These receptors were obtained from a woman aged 45-60 years with Graves' ophthalmopathy.

This clonotype was picked up a small number of times. The chain links TRBV4-2 to TRBJ2-1; weak D call: TRBD2 (5 bases). The CDR3 covers 15 residues. The V gene's germline CDR1 is LGHNA and CDR2 YNFKEQ. The V and J ends lost 8 bases and 0 bases respectively, with 14 bases between them. For the CDR3, the DNA is TGTGCCAGCTGCGATAGCGAGAACTCCTACAATGAGCAGTTCTTC. It translates to CASCDSENSYNEQFF.

This clonotype was detected ten times or more. CDR3 nucleotide sequence: TGTGCCAGCAGCGACCCGGGACAGAGGTACAATGAGCAGTTCTTC. It yields the protein CASSDPGQRYNEQFF. J is TRBJ2-1 and V is TRBV7-9; TRBD1 matches 7 bases. This CDR3 contains 15 residues. Germline loops: CDR1 SEHNR, CDR2 FQNEAQ (reference sequence). V was pared by 5 bases and J by 4 bases, with 8 bases of the junction left unmatched. The full variable domain, completed using reference TRBV7-9 and TRBJ2-1, is DTGVSQNPRHKITKRGQNVTFRCDPISEHNRLYWYRQTLGQGPEFLTYFQNEAQLEKSRLLSDRFSAERPKGSFSTLEIQRTEQGDSAMYLCASSDPGQRYNEQFFGPGTRLTVL.

This clonotype was seen ten or more times. V is TRBV28 and J is TRBJ1-6; D is ambiguous. Germline V gene data show CDR1 as MDHEN and CDR2 as SYDVKM. V lost 3 bases and J lost 5, with 14 bases in between. The CDR3 has 16 residues. The CDR3 sequence: CASSLVGSLNNSPLHF. CDR3 sequence (DNA): TGTGCCAGCAGTTTGGTAGGGTCCCTTAATAATTCACCCCTCCACTTT.

This clonotype was detected many times. Here the CDR3 reads CASSLSIQVMNTEAFF. The CDR3 DNA reads as TGTGCCAGCAGTTTATCGATTCAAGTTATGAACACTGAAGCTTTCTTT. The rearrangement links TRBV27 to TRBJ1-1; D gene ambiguous. CDR1 is MNHEY, CDR2 SMNVEV, per germline (reference sequence). The CDR3 is made up of 16 amino acids. V lost 0 bases and J lost 0, with 11 bases in between.

This clonotype occurred many times. The chain recombines TRBV7-2 with TRBJ2-7, with 7 bases matching TRBD1. From germline, CDR1 is SGHTA and CDR2 FQGNSA. Trimming removed 3 bases from V and 3 bases from J; junction bases left unmatched: 11. This CDR3 is 16 amino acids long. This CDR3 reads CASSFLSGQRSYEQYF. As DNA, the CDR3 is TGTGCCAGCAGCTTTCTCTCGGGACAGCGTAGCTACGAGCAGTACTTC.

This clonotype occurred a few times. V gene TRBV7-2 combines with J gene TRBJ2-3; 9 bases match TRBD1. Germline trimming cut 5 bases from V and 6 bases from J; bases unmatched to any gene: 6. This CDR3 is 14 amino acids long. Looked up from germline, CDR1 is SGHTA and CDR2 is FQGNSA. The CDR3 DNA follows: TGTGCCAGCAGCCCTCGGACAGGGGTGGATACGCAGTATTTT. This translates into CASSPRTGVDTQYF.

Ten or more counts support this clonotype. V is TRBV12-3 or TRBV12-4 and J is TRBJ2-7; 10 nucleotides match TRBD2. The CDR3 runs 15 residues. Trimming cost V 1 base and J 6 bases; bases outside gene matches: 6. The CDR3 reads CASSLGLAGVSEQYF. Here the CDR3 DNA reads TGTGCCAGCAGTTTAGGGCTAGCGGGAGTGAGCGAGCAGTACTTC.

This clonotype came up a few times. The V call is TRBV19, the J call TRBJ1-2; no clear D gene. V lost 7 bases, J lost 4 bases, and 16 bases lay in between. The germline CDR1 and CDR2 sequences are LNHDA and SQIVND (reference sequence). This CDR3 is built from 14 residues. The CDR3, as DNA: TGTGCCAGTACCCGATCTCAGGAGGCCTATGGCTACACCTTC. Translation gives CASTRSQEAYGYTF.

The V gene is TRBV6-6, the J gene TRBJ1-1; D might be TRBD1 (6 bases). The V and J ends lost 0 bases and 5 bases respectively, with 7 bases between them. Germline CDR1 reads MNHNY; CDR2 reads SVGAGI (reference sequence). The CDR3 is 13 residues long. CDR3 DNA: TGTGCCAGCAGTTACTCGCAGGGGACTGAAGCTTTCTTT. Its protein product is CASSYSQGTEAFF.

In its sample, this clonotype was seen a few times. The rearrangement joins TRBV29-1 to TRBJ2-7, with D perhaps TRBD2 (5 bases). This CDR3 spans 12 amino acids. Germline V CDR1 and CDR2: SQVTM, ANQGSEA. CDR3 amino acids: CSALVASYEQYF. In DNA, the CDR3 is TGCAGTGCCCTGGTAGCGTCCTACGAGCAGTACTTC.

The table lists this clonotype with many counts. This chain uses TRBV5-1 with TRBJ1-1, with 9 bases matching TRBD1. This CDR3 is built from 19 residues. The germline CDR1 and CDR2 sequences are SGHRS and YFSETQ. V shed 3 bases and J 1 base; nucleotides not matched to a gene: 16. The CDR3 DNA reads TGCGCCAGCAGCTCGAGATTAGGACAGGGGAGGATGGAGAACACTGAAGCTTTCTTT. It codes for CASSSRLGQGRMENTEAFF.

Many counts were recorded for this clonotype. This sequence joins TRBV28 and TRBJ1-2; D is unclear. Germline loops: CDR1 MDHEN, CDR2 SYDVKM. V dropped 3 bases and J dropped 7 bases, with 24 bases sitting between them. This CDR3 has 17 amino acids. The CDR3 loop is CASSFLDTRTVNVGYTF. DNA for the CDR3: TGTGCCAGCAGTTTTTTGGATACTAGGACGGTCAACGTTGGCTACACCTTC.

The chain combines TRBV9 with TRBJ2-1; a weak D match, TRBD2 (6 bases). The CDR3 loop spans 13 amino acids. The ends were cut back, 0 bases at V and 7 bases at J, with 8 bases in the middle. Germline V CDR1 and CDR2: SGDLS, YYNGEE. The CDR3 coding sequence is TGTGCCAGCAGCGTAGGGAGGGGTAATGAGCAGTTCTTC. This codes for CASSVGRGNEQFF.

The chain uses TRBV19 and TRBJ2-3; D remains unclear. The CDR3 runs to 16 residues. Trimming cost V 4 bases and J 0 bases, with 14 bases left between them. In germline, CDR1 is LNHDA, CDR2 SQIVND (reference sequence). Written as DNA, the CDR3 is TGTGCCAGTAGTACGCCAACAGCCTTGAGCACAGATACGCAGTATTTT. It is translated as CASSTPTALSTDTQYF.

This clonotype was seen ten or more times. This chain connects TRBV18 to TRBJ1-1; D not certain. The CDR3 is 13 amino acids. The V end was cut by 3 bases, the J end by 5 bases, with 10 bases between. CDR1 is KGHSH and CDR2 is LQKENI in the germline V gene. CDR3 in amino acids: CASSPVDGTEAFF. The CDR3 DNA is TGTGCCAGCTCACCCGTAGACGGGACTGAAGCTTTCTTT.

This clonotype was counted ten times or more. The V and J genes are TRBV3-1 and TRBJ1-1; D call uncertain. The CDR3 extends over 11 amino acids. Looked up from germline, CDR1 is LGHDT and CDR2 is YNNKEL (reference sequence). Trimming took 2 bases from V and 7 from J, leaving 5 bases between them. The CDR3 DNA is TGTGCCAGCAGCCAATACAGTGAAGCTTTCTTT. It codes for CASSQYSEAFF.

The sample holds a few counts of this clonotype. V gene TRBV7-9 combines with J gene TRBJ2-7, with a weak D call TRBD1 (6 bases). In germline, CDR1 is SEHNR, CDR2 FQNEAQ (reference sequence). This CDR3 is 16 amino acids long. The V end was cut by 6 bases, the J end by 1 base, with 19 bases between. Here the CDR3 DNA reads TGTGCCAGCAGTTACGACCCAGTCAGGGGATCCTACGAGCAGTACTTC. Amino acids: CASSYDPVRGSYEQYF.

The V call is TRBV12-3 or TRBV12-4, the J call TRBJ2-2; either TRBD1 or TRBD2 may fit D (6 bases each). Trimming took off 8 bases at V and 4 bases at J, with 20 bases between the two ends. The CDR3 spans 16 residues. CDR3 DNA sequence: TGTGCCAGCCGACCGGGGGCCGGGTTTGGCACCGGGGAGCTGTTTTTT. It specifies CASRPGAGFGTGELFF.